This TCR beta chain emerged from a study of OX40 agonist ivuxolimab in advanced cancers. Produced via immunoSEQ multiplex PCR; TCRdb's table is partial and in-frame only. Here the sample spans tens of thousands of clones, 75% to 85% being singletons. CDR3 length: 12 residues. From germline, CDR1 is LNHNV and CDR2 YYDKDF (reference sequence). The J gene is TRBJ2-5, the V gene TRBV15, with no clear D. The DNA end is more similar to TRBJ2-7, so the J call may be wrong. The sequence was collected from an adult with an advanced solid tumor such as melanoma, head and neck, liver or kidney cancer. The sequencing here drew on CD4+ or CD8+ T cells sorted from blood, taken in a trial of the OX40 agonist ivuxolimab. CDR3 sequence (DNA): TGTGCCACCAGCGTATCATCCTACGAGCAGTACTTC. Protein: CATSVSSYEQYF.